Below, one T cell receptor beta chain is given with its context. Its antigen remains unknown. This entry belongs to a study of blood T cells in healthy people across ages. Then a second PCR, running about 6 to 12 cycles, was carried out with a sample-barcoded 5' primer and a J-beta primer mix. TCRdb re-analysed the 5' RACE reads in MiXCR, keeping a single row per CDR3 protein. The data hold 600,000 to 800,000 distinct CDR3 sequences, with more than 45% observed a single time. The CDR3 sequence is 17 residues long. Germline lookup yields CDR1 DFQATT and CDR2 SNEGSKA (reference sequence). The V and J ends lost 1 base and 2 bases, in that order; junction bases with no gene match: 13. Study-level findings and limits: Not knowing donor CMV status may have confounded expanded clonotype changes.

The chain employs TRBV20-1 and TRBJ2-7; 8 bases are shared with TRBD2. The sample comprised blood. The receptor was derived from a woman of 80 years or more in good health. This chain's CDR3 is CSARAPGVRGATYEQYF. In DNA form, the CDR3 reads TGCAGTGCTAGAGCCCCAGGAGTGCGGGGGGCTACCTACGAGCAGTACTTC.